What follows are 30 T cell receptor beta chains derived from one specimen sequenced in a study of blood T cell repertoires in COVID-19 (dated by TCRdb to 2020 to 2021). The method was the immunoSEQ multiplex PCR assay. TCRdb carries this immuneACCESS record with in-frame sequences only. Its versions omit some clonotypes, under half of them owing to an unresolved V gene in the studies checked, with the rest unexplained. Counted in this sample were about 30,000 clones; around 87% of them appeared once. The top ten constitute around 5% of the sample. Sequencing was performed on peripheral blood. The receptors come from a man between 60 and 70 years old with active COVID-19.

The chain links TRBV4-1 to TRBJ2-1; no definite D call. V dropped 0 bases and J dropped 0 bases, with 6 bases sitting between them. Germline V gene data show CDR1 as MGHRA and CDR2 as YSYEKL. The CDR3 contains 15 residues. CDR3 sequence reads: CASSQEISSYNEQFF. The CDR3 region has the DNA TGCGCCAGCAGCCAAGAGATTAGCTCCTACAATGAGCAGTTCTTC.

The genes are TRBV11-2 and TRBJ2-7; D perhaps matches TRBD1 (6 bases). Trimming cost V 0 bases and J 5 bases, with 17 bases left between them. Germline V gene data show CDR1 as SGHAT and CDR2 as FQNNGV. This CDR3 has 16 amino acids. The CDR3 sequence: CASSLEPQGTYHEQYF. The DNA of the CDR3 is TGTGCCAGCAGCTTAGAACCGCAGGGGACCTACCACGAGCAGTACTTC.

The rearrangement uses TRBV30 and TRBJ1-3; D is undetermined. V lost 4 bases and J 8 bases, leaving 15 bases between the germline ends. CDR1 GTSNPN and CDR2 SVGIG come from the germline V gene (reference sequence). This CDR3 comprises 13 residues. The chain's CDR3 is CAWTPAAGDTIYF. The CDR3 bases are TGTGCCTGGACCCCGGCGGCGGGAGACACCATATATTTT. Full variable domain (missing parts from reference TRBV30 and TRBJ1-3): SQTIHQWPATLVQPVGSPLSLECTVEGTSNPNLYWYRQAAGRGLQLLFYSVGIGQISSEVPQNLSASRPQDRQFILSSKKLLLSDSGFYLCAWTPAAGDTIYFGEGSWLTVV.

The CDR3 here is CASSQSTDRENTEAFF. The CDR3 DNA sequence: TGTGCCAGCTCACAATCGACCGACAGGGAGAACACTGAAGCTTTCTTT. The J gene is TRBJ1-1, the V gene TRBV18; 7 nucleotides agree with TRBD1. Unmatched junction bases numbered 9, after V lost 4 bases and J lost 1 base. The CDR3 totals 16 residues. From germline, CDR1 is KGHSH and CDR2 LQKENI.

This clone is labeled as medium-sized. The chain is built from TRBV2 and TRBJ2-2; D gene ambiguous. V dropped 6 bases and J dropped 6 bases, with 11 bases sitting between them. In germline, CDR1 is SNHLY, CDR2 FYNNEI. The CDR3 extends over 13 amino acids. The chain's CDR3 is CASRTGLAGELFF. CDR3 DNA sequence: TGTGCCAGCAGAACGGGTCTAGCCGGGGAGCTGTTTTTT.

The gene calls are TRBV27 and TRBJ1-2; 9 bases match TRBD1. The CDR3 covers 15 residues. The V gene end was trimmed by 6 bases and the J gene end by 5 bases; junction bases not matched to a gene: 10. CDR1 is MNHEY, CDR2 SMNVEV, per germline (reference sequence). CDR3 sequence (DNA): TGTGCCAGCAGGGATGGGGACAGGGATCGGTATGGCTACACCTTC. It translates to CASRDGDRDRYGYTF.

The V call is TRBV7-2, the J call TRBJ1-6, with a possible D match to TRBD1 (6 bases). V lost 2 bases and J 5 bases, leaving 10 bases between the germline ends. The CDR3 extends over 15 amino acids. Germline V gives CDR1 SGHTA, CDR2 FQGNSA. For the CDR3, the DNA is TGTGCCAGCAGCTTATTTGGGGGCAATAATTCACCCCTCCACTTT. The encoded protein is CASSLFGGNNSPLHF.

CDR3 in amino acids: CAWSVLQENNEQFF. In DNA form, the CDR3 reads TGTGCCTGGAGTGTACTACAGGAAAACAATGAGCAGTTCTTC. The V call is TRBV30, the J call TRBJ2-1, with D possibly being TRBD1 (5 bases). Trimming shortened V by 0 bases and J by 5 bases, and 11 bases separated the two germline ends. The CDR3 is made up of 14 amino acids. Germline V gives CDR1 GTSNPN, CDR2 SVGIG (reference sequence).

This chain connects TRBV9 to TRBJ1-3, with TRBD1 as a possible D gene (5 bases). Trimming pared 0 bases from V and 0 bases from J, leaving 13 bases between. The germline V gene has CDR1 SGDLS and CDR2 YYNGEE. This CDR3 has 17 residues. As DNA, the CDR3 is TGTGCCAGCAGCGTAGAGGGGAATGTTCGCTCTGGAAACACCATATATTTT. This gives the protein CASSVEGNVRSGNTIYF.

The chain links TRBV6-5 to TRBJ2-5; 10 nucleotides agree with TRBD2. CDR3 length equals 15 residues. Trimming took 8 bases from V and 3 from J; bases not matched to a gene: 9. Germline loops: CDR1 MNHEY, CDR2 SVGAGI. The CDR3 is CASFQLAGREETQYF. The CDR3 bases are TGTGCCAGCTTCCAACTAGCGGGGCGGGAAGAGACCCAGTACTTC.

The chain is built from TRBV10-2 and TRBJ1-2, with a weak D call TRBD1 (6 bases). CDR1 and CDR2 from the germline V gene are WSHSY and SAAADI. Trimming removed 4 bases from V and 2 bases from J, with 14 bases in between. The CDR3 has 15 amino acids. CDR3 sequence (DNA): TGCGCCAGCAGTGGGGGCATTACAGGGAACTATGGCTACACCTTC. Translated, it gives CASSGGITGNYGYTF.

The gene calls are TRBV3-1 (or the pseudogene TRBV3-2) and TRBJ2-5; D is ambiguous. Germline CDR1 and CDR2: LGHDT and YNNKEL (reference sequence). Deletions cut 6 bases from V and 0 bases from J, with 14 bases between. The CDR3 is made up of 15 amino acids. CDR3 sequence (DNA): TGTGCCAGCAGGGCCACGAACGAATACCAAGAGACCCAGTACTTC. This encodes CASRATNEYQETQYF.

V is TRBV29-1 and J is TRBJ2-7; 7 bases agree with TRBD1. CDR3 length: 13 amino acids. Germline V gives CDR1 SQVTM, CDR2 ANQGSEA. The V gene end was trimmed by 6 bases and the J gene end by 1 base; junction bases not matched to a gene: 6. CDR3 loop: CSVRQGGSYEQYF. DNA of the CDR3: TGCAGCGTCCGACAGGGCGGATCCTACGAGCAGTACTTC.

This clone was detected only once. The J gene is TRBJ1-1, the V gene TRBV5-8, with D possibly being TRBD1 (6 bases). Between the trimmed V and J ends, which lost 4 bases and 0 bases, there was a span of 19 bases. The CDR3 length is 17 residues. CDR1 is SGHTS and CDR2 is YDEGEE in the germline V gene. In DNA form, the CDR3 reads TGTGCCAGCAGCATATCCCAGGACAGCTCTATGAACACTGAAGCTTTCTTT. Translating gives CASSISQDSSMNTEAFF.

The chain recombines TRBV9 with TRBJ2-5; D is uncertain. V was clipped by 3 bases and J by 5 bases, with 5 bases between them. CDR1 and CDR2 (germline): SGDLS, YYNGEE. This CDR3 is 11 amino acids long. The CDR3 coding sequence is TGTGCCAGCAGCGACGGGGAGACCCAGTACTTC. This encodes CASSDGETQYF.

DNA of the CDR3: TGTGCCAGCAGCCCGAGGCTTTCAGCGGAGACCCAGTACTTC. Translated, it gives CASSPRLSAETQYF. The chain employs TRBV13 and TRBJ2-5; D call uncertain. CDR3 size: 14 residues. Germline V CDR1 and CDR2: PRHDT, FYEKMQ (reference sequence). The V and J ends lost 5 bases and 5 bases respectively, with 15 bases between them.

V and J are TRBV29-1 and TRBJ1-2, with D perhaps TRBD1 (5 bases). The CDR3 has 14 residues. Trimming stripped 7 bases from V and 3 bases from J, with 18 bases between. The germline V gene has CDR1 SQVTM and CDR2 ANQGSEA. The CDR3 reads CSGSRGVADYGYTF. CDR3 coding DNA: TGCAGCGGATCCCGGGGGGTCGCAGACTATGGCTACACCTTC.

V usage is TRBV5-1 and J usage is TRBJ2-7, with 8 bases aligning to TRBD1. Germline assignment: CDR1 SGHRS and CDR2 YFSETQ. The CDR3 consists of 17 residues. V shed 0 bases and J 4 bases; nucleotides not matched to a gene: 12. The CDR3 reads CASSLAVAKGQEYEQYF. The CDR3 DNA reads as TGCGCCAGCAGCTTGGCCGTAGCAAAGGGACAGGAATACGAGCAGTACTTC.

The J gene is TRBJ1-1, the V gene TRBV6-5; 7 bases are shared with TRBD1. The CDR3 has 15 residues. V was clipped by 5 bases and J by 0 bases; unmatched bases: 6. Looked up from germline, CDR1 is MNHEY and CDR2 is SVGAGI. The chain's CDR3 is CASSNDRVMNTEAFF. CDR3 DNA: TGTGCCAGCAGTAACGACAGGGTTATGAACACTGAAGCTTTCTTT.

This CDR3 reads CASSPSGGAAYNEQFF. In nucleotides, the CDR3 is TGTGCCAGCAGCCCTAGCGGGGGGGCAGCCTACAATGAGCAGTTCTTC. The chain carries TRBV7-9 and TRBJ2-1, with 12 positions matching TRBD2. CDR1 and CDR2 (germline): SEHNR, FQNEAQ (reference sequence). The CDR3 loop spans 16 amino acids. V shed 5 bases, J shed 2 bases, and the junction held 4 bases outside the gene matches. The complete variable domain, with remaining parts taken from reference TRBV7-9 and TRBJ2-1, reads DTGVSQNPRHKITKRGQNVTFRCDPISEHNRLYWYRQTLGQGPEFLTYFQNEAQLEKSRLLSDRFSAERPKGSFSTLEIQRTEQGDSAMYLCASSPSGGAAYNEQFFGPGTRLTVL.

The chain combines TRBV4-1 with TRBJ1-4, with D tentatively TRBD1 (5 bases). CDR1 and CDR2 from the germline V gene are MGHRA and YSYEKL. V was pared by 4 bases and J by 6 bases, with 21 bases between. The CDR3 is made up of 17 amino acids. The CDR3: CASSRDFYRRRDEKLFF. In DNA form, the CDR3 reads TGCGCCAGCAGCCGAGATTTCTACAGGCGTCGGGATGAAAAACTGTTTTTT.

The rearrangement uses TRBV18 and TRBJ2-7; 11 bases map to TRBD2. V trimming: 3 bases; J trimming: 3 bases; junction bases outside the gene matches: 4. CDR1 and CDR2 (germline): KGHSH, LQKENI. The CDR3 spans 15 residues. This chain's CDR3 is CASSPSSGGIYEQYF. The CDR3 nucleotides are TGTGCCAGCTCACCTTCTAGCGGGGGGATCTACGAGCAGTACTTC.

V is TRBV10-3 and J is TRBJ1-1; weak D call: TRBD1 (6 bases). V was clipped by 5 bases and J by 2 bases, with 12 bases between them. The CDR3 spans 14 residues. The germline V gene encodes CDR1 ENHRY and CDR2 SYGVKD. The CDR3: CAISYRAENTEAFF. The CDR3 DNA follows: TGTGCCATCAGTTACAGGGCTGAAAACACTGAAGCTTTCTTT.

CDR3 protein: CASRIQVGETQYF. Written as DNA, the CDR3 is TGTGCCAGCAGGATCCAGGTTGGCGAGACCCAGTACTTC. The V call is TRBV12-3 or TRBV12-4, the J call TRBJ2-5; D remains ambiguous. The V end lost 6 bases, the J end lost 5 bases, and 13 bases lay between the germline ends. This CDR3 comprises 13 residues.

By share, this clone ranks as medium-sized (0.01 to 0.1%). The chain carries TRBV11-2 and TRBJ1-3; D is ambiguous. CDR1 is SGHAT, CDR2 FQNNGV, per germline. This CDR3 region has 15 residues. Trimming removed 1 base from V and 2 bases from J, with 9 bases in between. As DNA, the CDR3 is TGTGCCAGCAGCTTAGGCGGGTCCCCTGGAAACACCATATATTTT. This translates into CASSLGGSPGNTIYF.

In regard to this clone: The junction shows a germline mismatch at one end, possibly a read error. The chain couples TRBV6-4 to TRBJ2-7, with a weak D call TRBD2 (5 bases). CDR1 and CDR2 (germline): MRHNA, SNTAGT. The CDR3 contains 15 residues. CDR3: CASSDYLSHSYEQYF. Written as DNA, the CDR3 is TGTGCCAGCAGCGACTACTTAAGTCATTCCTACGAGCAGTACTTC.

With respect to this clone: Compared with germline, one end of the junction differs, possibly owing to a read error. Written as DNA, the CDR3 is TGTGCCAGCAGCCTAGCCCCCTCGGTCTCCTACGAGCAGTACTTC. Encoded protein: CASSLAPSVSYEQYF. This sequence joins TRBV7-9 and TRBJ2-7, with D possibly matching TRBD2 (5 bases). Germline values: CDR1 SEHNR, CDR2 FQNEAQ (reference sequence). The CDR3 is 15 residues long.

The chain carries TRBV6-6 and TRBJ1-3; a weak D match, TRBD1 (5 bases). CDR3 length: 15 amino acids. Germline loops: CDR1 MNHNY, CDR2 SVGAGI (reference sequence). V gave up 10 bases and J gave up 2 bases, with 18 bases separating them. The CDR3 here is CATETRGDPGNTIYF. CDR3 coding DNA: TGTGCCACTGAAACCCGGGGGGATCCTGGAAACACCATATATTTT.

CDR3 region: CASSVTGGPLGTDTQYF. The CDR3 region has the DNA TGTGCCAGCAGCGTAACGGGGGGGCCTCTTGGTACAGATACGCAGTATTTT. The V and J genes are TRBV9 and TRBJ2-3; TRBD2 agrees at 8 bases. Germline V lookup: CDR1 SGDLS, CDR2 YYNGEE. V lost 1 base to trimming and J lost 3 bases; unmatched junction nucleotides: 10. There are 17 residues in the CDR3.

This chain connects TRBV14 to TRBJ2-7, with D possibly being TRBD2 (5 bases). The CDR3 consists of 15 residues. V lost 1 base to trimming and J lost 4 bases, with 14 bases between them. Germline V CDR1 and CDR2: SGHDN, FVKESK. DNA of the CDR3: TGTGCCAGCAGCCAAGTAGGAGGATTTGGGTACGAGCAGTACTTC. As protein: CASSQVGGFGYEQYF.